Below are 27 T cell receptor beta chains sequenced from a single sample in a study of shared T cell receptors in the human thymus. The method was immunoSEQ multiplex PCR; TCRdb's version includes in-frame clones alone and lacks a portion of them. The sample carries some 720,000 clones, more than 75% recorded once. This sample was shared with a second study, whose subject was human thymus T cells.

The sample taken for sequencing was thymocytes. The receptors stem from a boy in the first two years of life with a congenital heart defect.

This chain uses TRBV4-1 with TRBJ1-2, with D possibly matching TRBD1 (5 bases). V lost 4 bases, J lost 3 bases, and 12 bases lay in between. CDR1 and CDR2 (germline): MGHRA, YSYEKL. The CDR3 is made up of 14 amino acids. CDR3 protein: CASSPGRGDYGYTF. The CDR3 bases are TGCGCCAGCAGCCCGGGGCGGGGCGACTATGGCTACACCTTC.

The rearrangement links TRBV4-1 to TRBJ2-1; 8 bases line up with TRBD2. Per the germline V gene, CDR1 is MGHRA and CDR2 is YSYEKL. This CDR3 region has 15 residues. Trimming took 5 bases from V and 9 from J; bases not matched to a gene: 12. In DNA form, the CDR3 reads TGCGCCAGCAGCACTAGCGGACCCCCGGGGGGTGAGCAGTTCTTC. Protein sequence: CASSTSGPPGGEQFF.

This chain links TRBV29-1 with TRBJ1-1; D is uncertain. The V gene lost 0 bases and the J gene lost 0 bases, with 5 bases spanning the gap. Germline CDR1 is SQVTM and CDR2 is ANQGSEA. The CDR3 totals 13 residues. The CDR3 here is CSVEDRLNTEAFF. The CDR3 DNA reads as TGCAGCGTTGAAGACAGGTTGAACACTGAAGCTTTCTTT.

In its sample, this clone was seen once. J is TRBJ1-5 and V is TRBV5-5; D not resolved. V shed 4 bases and J shed 0 bases, with 14 bases lying between them. The CDR3 is 16 residues long. Germline V gives CDR1 SGHKS, CDR2 YYEKEE (reference sequence). CDR3 sequence reads: CASSLTGRDSNQPQHF. Written as DNA, the CDR3 is TGTGCCAGCAGCCTCACGGGGAGGGATAGCAATCAGCCCCAGCATTTT.

V is TRBV25-1 and J is TRBJ2-7; 9 bases are shared with TRBD2. After removal of 6 bases from V and 13 bases from J, the junction contained 16 bases not matched to a gene. Germline V gene data show CDR1 as MGHDK and CDR2 as SYGVNS. CDR3 size: 14 residues. CDR3 sequence: CASSPGYRGRGRYF. The CDR3 DNA sequence: TGTGCCAGCAGCCCCGGATACCGCGGGAGGGGCCGATACTTC.

The chain carries TRBV5-4 and TRBJ2-4; 7 bases match TRBD2. In germline, CDR1 is SGHNT, CDR2 YYREEE (reference sequence). CDR3 length: 18 residues. The V and J ends lost 0 bases and 1 base, in that order; junction bases with no gene match: 10. CDR3 protein: CASSLVDGGRVAKNIQYF. In DNA form, the CDR3 reads TGTGCCAGCAGCTTGGTCGACGGGGGGAGGGTGGCCAAAAACATTCAGTACTTC.

The chain is built from TRBV5-1 and TRBJ2-3; D remains unclear. The germline V gene encodes CDR1 SGHRS and CDR2 YFSETQ. This CDR3 region has 15 residues. The V and J ends lost 0 bases and 4 bases respectively, with 12 bases between them. Here the CDR3 DNA reads TGCGCCAGCAGCTTGGGCATGGCCGTCCCAGATACGCAGTATTTT. This encodes CASSLGMAVPDTQYF.

The gene calls are TRBV29-1 and TRBJ2-7; 8 bases are shared with TRBD2. The CDR3 runs to 16 residues. Germline lookup yields CDR1 SQVTM and CDR2 ANQGSEA. V lost 6 bases to trimming and J lost 3 bases; unmatched junction nucleotides: 16. The CDR3 loop is CSVAALAVPFRYEQYF. CDR3 sequence (DNA): TGCAGCGTGGCCGCACTAGCGGTTCCTTTCCGCTACGAGCAGTACTTC.

The chain couples TRBV4-2 to TRBJ2-2; 8 bases match TRBD2. Germline V gene data show CDR1 as LGHNA and CDR2 as YNFKEQ. The ends lost 0 bases at V and 3 bases at J; junction bases unmatched: 9. The CDR3 has 18 amino acids. CDR3 sequence (DNA): TGTGCCAGCAGCCAAGAAGGCTCGGATAGCGGGGACACCGGGGAGCTGTTTTTT. It translates to CASSQEGSDSGDTGELFF.

The chain uses TRBV27 and TRBJ1-1; possibly TRBD1 for D (5 bases). The CDR3 runs to 16 residues. CDR1 and CDR2 (germline): MNHEY, SMNVEV (reference sequence). The V and J ends lost 0 bases and 3 bases respectively, with 14 bases between them. The CDR3 coding sequence is TGTGCCAGCAGTTTATCCCAGAGCGGGACGGACACTGAAGCTTTCTTT. Amino acid sequence: CASSLSQSGTDTEAFF.

This clone was counted a single time. This sequence joins TRBV7-2 and TRBJ2-7; TRBD2 matches 7 bases. The CDR3 contains 15 residues. The trim removed 2 bases at V and 1 base at J, leaving 5 bases unmatched. The germline gives CDR1 SGHTA, CDR2 FQGNSA. CDR3 sequence (DNA): TGTGCCAGCAGCTTATTGGGACTACGGTCCTACGAGCAGTACTTC. It is translated as CASSLLGLRSYEQYF.

V is TRBV4-3 and J is TRBJ1-4; D is possibly TRBD1 (5 bases). Trimming took 3 bases from V and 6 from J, leaving 8 bases between them. CDR1 and CDR2 (germline): LGHNA, YSLEER. The CDR3 is 13 residues long. The CDR3 region is CASSQGLDEKLFF. CDR3 coding DNA: TGCGCCAGCAGCCAGGGGCTGGATGAAAAACTGTTTTTT.

The chain carries TRBV28 and TRBJ2-5, with a tentative D call TRBD2 (6 bases). The CDR3 runs 14 residues. V lost 6 bases, J lost 0 bases, and 11 bases lay in between. The germline V gene encodes CDR1 MDHEN and CDR2 SYDVKM. The CDR3 DNA reads as TGTGCCAGCAGCCCTCTAGCGTACCAAGAGACCCAGTACTTC. Amino acid sequence: CASSPLAYQETQYF. The whole variable domain, filled in from reference TRBV28 and TRBJ2-5, reads DVKVTQSSRYLVKRTGEKVFLECVQDMDHENMFWYRQDPGLGLRLIYFSYDVKMKEKGDIPEGYSVSREKKERFSLILESASTNQTSMYLCASSPLAYQETQYFGPGTRLLVL.

The gene calls are TRBV28 and TRBJ2-5, with D perhaps matching TRBD2 (5 bases). Germline lookup yields CDR1 MDHEN and CDR2 SYDVKM. The CDR3 covers 15 residues. V lost 3 bases and J lost 5, with 16 bases in between. The CDR3: CASSLGRRRLETQYF. The CDR3 DNA sequence: TGTGCCAGCAGTTTGGGTCGGAGGCGCCTTGAGACCCAGTACTTC.

The gene calls are TRBV21-1 and TRBJ2-7; TRBD2 is taken as the D call from the table, unchecked against the DNA. TRBV21-1 is classified as a pseudogene. CDR3 size: 11 residues. This chain's CDR3 is CASSKPGEQYF. CDR3 nucleotide sequence: TGTGCCAGCAGCAAACCGGGCGAGCAGTACTTC.

The genes are TRBV4-1 and TRBJ1-1; weak D call: TRBD1 (6 bases). Trimming left V 0 bases short and J 3 bases short, with 17 bases between. Germline-derived CDR1 and CDR2 are MGHRA and YSYEKL. This CDR3 comprises 17 residues. CDR3 nucleotides: TGCGCCAGCAGCCAAGAGGCCCTCGGGGGGGGCGACACTGAAGCTTTCTTT. It codes for CASSQEALGGGDTEAFF.

The CDR3 nucleotides read TGTGCCAGCAGCCAAACACGACAGGTTACCGGGGAGCTGTTTTTT. Translated, it gives CASSQTRQVTGELFF. The genes are TRBV4-2 and TRBJ2-2, with D perhaps TRBD1 (6 bases). Germline V gives CDR1 LGHNA, CDR2 YNFKEQ. V was pared by 2 bases and J by 5 bases, with 12 bases between. The CDR3 totals 15 residues.

The J gene is TRBJ2-3, the V gene TRBV11-2, with a tentative D call TRBD2 (6 bases). The V and J ends lost 1 base and 4 bases respectively, with 9 bases between them. CDR1 and CDR2 (germline): SGHAT, FQNNGV. CDR3 length equals 14 residues. The CDR3 here is CASSLAAGPDTQYF. The CDR3 DNA reads as TGTGCCAGCAGCTTAGCCGCGGGACCAGATACGCAGTATTTT.

The chain recombines TRBV18 with TRBJ1-1; tentative D call: TRBD1 (6 bases). V was shortened by 4 bases and J by 1 base, with 13 bases between the two germline ends. The CDR3 is 15 amino acids. CDR1 KGHSH and CDR2 LQKENI come from the germline V gene. In nucleotides, the CDR3 is TGTGCCAGCTCACAATGGGGGCTACCGAACACTGAAGCTTTCTTT. Its protein product is CASSQWGLPNTEAFF. Drawing the rest from reference TRBV18 and TRBJ1-1, the complete variable domain is NAGVMQNPRHLVRRRGQEARLRCSPMKGHSHVYWYRQLPEEGLKFMVYLQKENIIDESGMPKERFSAEFPKEGPSILRIQQVVRGDSAAYFCASSQWGLPNTEAFFGQGTRLTVV.

The chain has TRBV11-3 and TRBJ1-2; 7 positions agree with TRBD1. The J segment lost 6 bases and the V segment lost 4 bases, leaving 11 bases of the junction unmatched. The germline V gene encodes CDR1 SGHNT and CDR2 YENEEA. CDR3 size: 15 residues. This CDR3 is CASSSYHDRDHGYTF. The DNA for the CDR3 is TGTGCCAGCAGCTCCTATCACGACAGGGACCATGGCTACACCTTC.

The CDR3 protein is CASSGTGATYEQYF. CDR3 sequence (DNA): TGTGCCAGCAGTGGTACAGGGGCCACCTACGAGCAGTACTTC. This chain joins TRBV27 and TRBJ2-7; 7 bases fit TRBD1. Germline V gives CDR1 MNHEY, CDR2 SMNVEV (reference sequence). Unmatched junction bases numbered 6, after V lost 5 bases and J lost 2 bases. CDR3 size: 14 residues.

CDR3 bases: TGTGCCAGCAGCCATATCGGGACTAGCGGGAGTCAAAAAGACGAGCAGTACTTC. Its translation: CASSHIGTSGSQKDEQYF. The chain combines TRBV7-9 with TRBJ2-7, with 14 nucleotides matching TRBD2. Germline values: CDR1 SEHNR, CDR2 FQNEAQ (reference sequence). The ends lost 5 bases at V and 5 bases at J; junction bases unmatched: 14. The CDR3 extends over 18 amino acids.

The chain is built from TRBV19 and TRBJ2-5; D remains ambiguous. Judging by the DNA end, TRBJ2-7 fits better; the J call may be wrong. Germline V lookup: CDR1 LNHDA, CDR2 SQIVND (reference sequence). There are 14 residues in the CDR3. In nucleotides, the CDR3 is TGTGCCAGTAGTATAGAGGGTGGGGCCTACGAGCAGTACTTC. As protein: CASSIEGGAYEQYF.

This clone was recorded only once. This chain links TRBV15 with TRBJ2-3; maybe TRBD2 (6 bases). The CDR3 runs to 17 residues. V lost 6 bases and J 0 bases, leaving 19 bases between the germline ends. Germline CDR1 reads LNHNV; CDR2 reads YYDKDF (reference sequence). The CDR3 loop is CATRETPWAGSTDTQYF. The CDR3 nucleotides are TGTGCCACCAGGGAAACTCCCTGGGCGGGAAGCACAGATACGCAGTATTTT. Filled out from reference TRBV15 and TRBJ2-3, the complete variable domain reads DAMVIQNPRYQVTQFGKPVTLSCSQTLNHNVMYWYQQKSSQAPKLLFHYYDKDFNNEADTPDNFQSRRPNTSFCFLDIRSPGLGDTAMYLCATRETPWAGSTDTQYFGPGTRLTVL.

The J gene is TRBJ2-1, the V gene TRBV27; D is perhaps TRBD2 (6 bases). Germline loops: CDR1 MNHEY, CDR2 SMNVEV (reference sequence). The V gene lost 4 bases and the J gene lost 3 bases, with 10 bases spanning the gap. This CDR3 contains 14 residues. The chain's CDR3 is CASSSSSDYNEQFF. CDR3 DNA: TGTGCCAGCAGTTCGTCTAGCGACTACAATGAGCAGTTCTTC.

V usage is TRBV14 and J usage is TRBJ2-6; TRBD2 might be the D (5 bases). The germline gives CDR1 SGHDN, CDR2 FVKESK. The CDR3 is 16 amino acids. V was trimmed by 4 bases and J by 2 bases, leaving 12 bases between them. The DNA of the CDR3 is TGTGCCAGCAGCCGCCTCGGGATGACTGGGGCCAACGTCCTGACTTTC. Amino acids: CASSRLGMTGANVLTF.

Concerning this clone itself: This same CDR3 is encoded by further DNA sequences in the sample. The chain carries TRBV28 and TRBJ1-1, with D possibly being TRBD1 (5 bases). The V gene lost 5 bases and the J gene lost 5 bases, with 6 bases spanning the gap. The CDR3 loop spans 11 amino acids. CDR1 and CDR2 (germline): MDHEN, SYDVKM. The CDR3 DNA sequence: TGTGCCAGCAGTAGGGGAACTGAAGCTTTCTTT. It encodes CASSRGTEAFF.